The 6 T cell receptor beta chains listed next were all sequenced from one sample in a study of T cells in Graves' hyperthyroidism and ophthalmopathy. RNA transcripts were the template for amplifying TCR beta CDR3 regions. The HTBI primer set drove a first-round RT-PCR of the TCR CDR3. One entry per CDR3 protein, called by TCRdb with MiXCR from the multiplex PCR reads. The table includes about 560,000 distinct CDR3 sequences, about 14% detected once. Source material: blood. These receptor sequences come from a woman aged 40 to 50 with Graves' hyperthyroidism.

This clonotype was observed at least ten times. In DNA form, the CDR3 reads TGTGCCAGCAGCCTATCCCGGGGAGAGACCCAGTACTTC. It specifies CASSLSRGETQYF. The rearrangement links TRBV27 to TRBJ2-5, with D perhaps TRBD2 (5 bases). The CDR3 has 13 residues. CDR1 MNHEY and CDR2 SMNVEV come from the germline V gene (reference sequence). V was pared by 6 bases and J by 4 bases, with 12 bases between.

This clonotype showed up just a few times. CDR3 sequence reads: CASSLGNTEAKNIQYF. The CDR3, as DNA: TGCGCCAGCAGCCTCGGGAACACCGAAGCCAAAAACATTCAGTACTTC. This chain connects TRBV5-1 to TRBJ2-4, with D possibly being TRBD2 (5 bases). This CDR3 spans 16 amino acids. V was shortened by 4 bases and J by 0 bases, with 14 bases between the two germline ends. Looked up from germline, CDR1 is SGHRS and CDR2 is YFSETQ.

This chain connects TRBV9 to TRBJ2-7, with 8 bases aligning to TRBD1. The CDR3 is 15 amino acids. After removal of 0 bases from V and 6 bases from J, the junction contained 8 bases not matched to a gene. CDR1 SGDLS and CDR2 YYNGEE come from the germline V gene. CDR3 nucleotides: TGTGCCAGCAGCGTAGGAGGGACAGGCTCTTCCGAGCAGTACTTC. It is translated as CASSVGGTGSSEQYF.

This clonotype was seen repeatedly, ten times or more. The chain is built from TRBV6-1 and TRBJ2-2; 15 bases fit TRBD2. V gave up 6 bases and J gave up 4 bases; unmatched junction bases: 6. The germline CDR1 and CDR2 sequences are MNHNS and SASEGT. This CDR3 is built from 17 residues. The CDR3 DNA follows: TGTGCCAGCAGATGGACTAGCGGGAGGGGGGCCACCGGGGAGCTGTTTTTT. This encodes CASRWTSGRGATGELFF.

This clonotype was observed at least ten times. The V gene is TRBV5-5, the J gene TRBJ1-4; the match to TRBD1 covers 7 bases. Trimming cost V 5 bases and J 7 bases; bases outside gene matches: 5. The CDR3 runs 13 residues. Germline V gene lookup returns CDR1 SGHKS and CDR2 YYEKEE (reference sequence). The CDR3 coding sequence is TGTGCCAGCAGTCGGGGGGACAGTGAAAAACTGTTTTTT. As protein: CASSRGDSEKLFF.

This clonotype was detected only a few times. This sequence joins TRBV12-3 or TRBV12-4 and TRBJ2-2; D possibly corresponds to TRBD1 (5 bases). Between the trimmed V and J ends, which lost 7 bases and 3 bases, there was a span of 12 bases. The CDR3 runs 14 residues. CDR3 region: CASKIGAHTGELFF. The CDR3 nucleotides are TGTGCCAGCAAAATAGGGGCGCACACCGGGGAGCTGTTTTTT.